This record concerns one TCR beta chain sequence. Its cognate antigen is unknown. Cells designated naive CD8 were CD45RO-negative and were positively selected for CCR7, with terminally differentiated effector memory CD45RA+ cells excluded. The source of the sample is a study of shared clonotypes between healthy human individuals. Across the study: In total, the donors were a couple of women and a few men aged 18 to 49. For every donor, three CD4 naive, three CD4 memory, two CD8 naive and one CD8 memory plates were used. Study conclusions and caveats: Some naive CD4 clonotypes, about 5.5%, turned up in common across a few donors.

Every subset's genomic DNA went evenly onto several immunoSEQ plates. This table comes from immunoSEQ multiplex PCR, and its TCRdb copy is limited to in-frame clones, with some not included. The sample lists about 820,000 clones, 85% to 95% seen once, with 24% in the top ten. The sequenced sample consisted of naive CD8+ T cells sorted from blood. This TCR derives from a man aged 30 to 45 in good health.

The CDR3 coding sequence is TGTGCCAGTAGGGAAATGGGGGGGTCCTACAATGAGCAGTTCTTC. It encodes CASREMGGSYNEQFF. The chain joins TRBV19 to TRBJ2-1; 7 positions agree with TRBD2. The junction had 6 bases not matched to a gene; V was cut back by 6 bases and J by 1 base. The CDR3 sequence is 15 residues long. Per the germline V gene, CDR1 is LNHDA and CDR2 is SQIVND (reference sequence).